This note documents a single T cell receptor (beta chain) sequence. Its antigen is as yet unknown. Between the trimmed V and J ends, which lost 3 bases and 6 bases, there was a span of 23 bases. Looked up from germline, CDR1 is MDHEN and CDR2 is SYDVKM. The CDR3 is 17 amino acids. This entry is derived from a study of shared clonotypes between healthy human individuals. Study observations and caveats: Lower generation probabilities were found for non-shared clonotypes than for those shared by all four donors.

Selected positively for CCR7 and CD45RO-negative, naive CD8 cells excluded terminally differentiated effector memory CD45RA+ cells. Nashville, Tennessee was home to all donors, each a Caucasian adult. Authors' methods: ImmunoSEQ junction-only sequences lacked quality scores, so their filtering differed. Assay used: immunoSEQ multiplex PCR; TCRdb lists only in-frame clones, some missing. The DNA gave D and trimming, while V, J and clone size come from that table. The data hold about 2 million clones, with about 94% observed a single time. The clonotype was recovered from a man aged 18 to 29 in good health. V usage is TRBV28 and J usage is TRBJ2-5, with D possibly being TRBD1 or TRBD2 (5 bases each). Sequenced: naive CD8+ T cells sorted from blood. The CDR3: CASSFLPPGSEGQTQYF. The CDR3 DNA reads TGTGCCAGCAGTTTCCTCCCCCCAGGGAGTGAGGGACAGACCCAGTACTTC. Full variable domain (missing parts from reference TRBV28 and TRBJ2-5): DVKVTQSSRYLVKRTGEKVFLECVQDMDHENMFWYRQDPGLGLRLIYFSYDVKMKEKGDIPEGYSVSREKKERFSLILESASTNQTSMYLCASSFLPPGSEGQTQYFGPGTRLLVL.